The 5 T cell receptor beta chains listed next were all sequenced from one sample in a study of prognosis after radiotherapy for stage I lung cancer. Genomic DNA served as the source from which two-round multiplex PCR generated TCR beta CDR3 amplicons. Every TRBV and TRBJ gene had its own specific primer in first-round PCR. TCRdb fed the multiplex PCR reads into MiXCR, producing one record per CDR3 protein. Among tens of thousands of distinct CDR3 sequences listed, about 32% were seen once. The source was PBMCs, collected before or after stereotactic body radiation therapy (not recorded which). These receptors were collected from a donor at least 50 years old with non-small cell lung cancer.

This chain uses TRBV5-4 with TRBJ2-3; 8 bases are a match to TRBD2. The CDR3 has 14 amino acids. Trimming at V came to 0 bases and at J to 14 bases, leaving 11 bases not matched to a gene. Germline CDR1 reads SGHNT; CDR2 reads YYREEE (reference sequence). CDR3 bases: TGTGCCAGCAGCTTGGATTTTGATCGGGAGGGTGGGTATTTT. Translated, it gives CASSLDFDREGGYF.

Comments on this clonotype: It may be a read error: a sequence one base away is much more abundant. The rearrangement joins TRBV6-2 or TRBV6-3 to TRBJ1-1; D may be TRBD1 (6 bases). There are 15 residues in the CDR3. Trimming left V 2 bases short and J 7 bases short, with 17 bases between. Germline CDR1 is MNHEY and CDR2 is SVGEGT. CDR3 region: CASSYGSGALCEAFF. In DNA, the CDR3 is TGTGCCAGCAGTTACGGTTCAGGGGCGTTGTGTGAAGCTTTCTTT.

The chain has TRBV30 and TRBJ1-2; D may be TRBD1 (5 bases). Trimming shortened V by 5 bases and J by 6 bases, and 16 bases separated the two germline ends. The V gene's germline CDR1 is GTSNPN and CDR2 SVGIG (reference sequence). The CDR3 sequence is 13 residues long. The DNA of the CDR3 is TGTGCCTGGGGGTACCGGGCCAGGGATGGCTACACCTTC. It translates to CAWGYRARDGYTF.

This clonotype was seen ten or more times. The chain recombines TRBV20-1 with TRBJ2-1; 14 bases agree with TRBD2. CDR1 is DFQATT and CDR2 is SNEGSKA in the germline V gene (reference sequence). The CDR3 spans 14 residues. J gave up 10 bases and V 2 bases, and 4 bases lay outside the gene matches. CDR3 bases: TGCAGTGCTAGATCGGGACTAGCGGGAGAGGAGCAGTTCTTC. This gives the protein CSARSGLAGEEQFF.

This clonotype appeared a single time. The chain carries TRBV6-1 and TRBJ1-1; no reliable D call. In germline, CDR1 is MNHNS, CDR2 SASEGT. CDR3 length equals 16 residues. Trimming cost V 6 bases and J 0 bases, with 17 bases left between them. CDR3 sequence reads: CASRIGSDFLNTEAFF. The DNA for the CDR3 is TGTGCCAGCAGGATAGGTTCTGACTTTTTGAACACTGAAGCTTTCTTT.